These 24 T cell receptor beta chains came from one sample sequenced in a study of identical twins. TCRdb analysed the 5' RACE reads with MiXCR anew, one entry per CDR3 protein. The data show more than 650,000 distinct CDR3 sequences, roughly 6.2% seen once. The sequencing input was naive T cells sorted from blood. The receptors were sampled from a man younger than 35 in good health.

This clonotype was recorded many times. The rearrangement links TRBV12-3 or TRBV12-4 to TRBJ2-7; D tentatively fits TRBD1 or TRBD2 (5 bases each). The CDR3 sequence is 12 residues long. V was clipped by 9 bases and J by 0 bases, with 9 bases between them. CDR3 sequence: CARGRVSYEQYV. DNA for the CDR3: TGTGCCAGGGGGCGGGTCTCCTACGAGCAGTACGTC.

V is TRBV27 and J is TRBJ2-1; D is unclear. The V gene's germline CDR1 is MNHEY and CDR2 SMNVEV (reference sequence). The V and J ends lost 0 bases and 6 bases respectively, with 9 bases between them. The CDR3 totals 14 residues. Here the CDR3 DNA reads TGTGCCAGCAGTTTATCGGGAACCTCCAATGAGCAGTTCTTC. Translating gives CASSLSGTSNEQFF.

The sample holds many counts of this clonotype. The V gene is TRBV4-1, the J gene TRBJ2-7, with D tentatively TRBD2 (6 bases). Trimming took off 0 bases at V and 3 bases at J, with 18 bases between the two ends. Looked up from germline, CDR1 is MGHRA and CDR2 is YSYEKL. The CDR3 is made up of 17 amino acids. CDR3 residues: CASSQDFLRDLYYEQYF. CDR3 nucleotides: TGCGCCAGCAGCCAAGACTTCCTCCGGGACTTATACTACGAGCAGTACTTC.

This clonotype was seen a handful of times. The rearrangement links TRBV6-2 or TRBV6-3 to TRBJ2-7; D gene uncertain. Trimming shortened V by 3 bases and J by 0 bases, and 15 bases separated the two germline ends. CDR1 and CDR2 from the germline V gene are MNHEY and SVGEGT. CDR3 length equals 16 residues. The CDR3 is CASSYIFGGNSYEQYF. Written as DNA, the CDR3 is TGTGCCAGCAGTTATATCTTCGGCGGAAACTCCTACGAGCAGTACTTC.

As regards this clonotype: A read error is possible here, since a much larger clone lies one base away. This chain links TRBV20-1 with TRBJ2-2; D gene unclear. The CDR3 runs 16 residues. CDR1 is DFQATT and CDR2 is SNEGSKA in the germline V gene (reference sequence). The CDR3 nucleotides are TGCAGTGCTAGAGATCGGTCTCAGTCGAACATCGGGGAGCTGTTTTTT. Translated, it gives CSARDRSQSNIGELFF.

V is TRBV5-1 and J is TRBJ2-1; either TRBD1 or TRBD2 may fit D (6 bases each). Looked up from germline, CDR1 is SGHRS and CDR2 is YFSETQ. The V and J ends lost 3 bases and 1 base respectively, with 17 bases between them. The CDR3 has 17 amino acids. The chain's CDR3 is CASSSGAGKVSYNEQFF. As DNA, the CDR3 is TGCGCCAGCAGCTCGGGGGCAGGTAAAGTATCCTACAATGAGCAGTTCTTC.

This clonotype was counted ten times or more. The chain couples TRBV20-1 to TRBJ1-2, with D possibly TRBD1 on 6 matching bases. V lost 8 bases and J lost 3, with 16 bases in between. The germline V gene has CDR1 DFQATT and CDR2 SNEGSKA (reference sequence). The CDR3 spans 13 residues. CDR3 nucleotide sequence: TGCAGTTCAAAGCGGGGGGCGGACTATGGCTACACCTTC. Residues: CSSKRGADYGYTF.

This clonotype occurred a few times. V usage is TRBV20-1 and J usage is TRBJ2-7; 9 bases agree with TRBD2. V lost 5 bases and J lost 6; bases outside the gene matches: 14. Germline CDR1 is DFQATT and CDR2 is SNEGSKA (reference sequence). This CDR3 comprises 15 residues. CDR3 protein: CSAASGTSSSSEQYF. Written as DNA, the CDR3 is TGCAGTGCTGCGTCCGGGACTAGCTCCTCCAGCGAGCAGTACTTC.

This clonotype has a count of ten or more. V is TRBV27 and J is TRBJ1-1, with 8 nucleotides matching TRBD1. Germline V gene sequence: CDR1 MNHEY, CDR2 SMNVEV (reference sequence). V lost 4 bases, J lost 3 bases, and 4 bases stayed unmatched. The CDR3 covers 14 residues. CDR3 protein: CASSWTGSDTEAFF. CDR3 coding DNA: TGTGCCAGCAGTTGGACAGGGTCGGACACTGAAGCTTTCTTT.

This clonotype was detected ten times or more. The V call is TRBV20-1, the J call TRBJ2-7; unclear D gene. V lost 1 base and J lost 3, with 19 bases in between. CDR1 is DFQATT and CDR2 is SNEGSKA in the germline V gene (reference sequence). This CDR3 has 16 amino acids. CDR3: CSARATKTRPLYEQYF. The CDR3 DNA reads TGCAGTGCTAGAGCGACCAAGACAAGGCCCCTCTACGAGCAGTACTTC.

The chain combines TRBV4-1 with TRBJ2-7; D gene uncertain. Germline V gene lookup returns CDR1 MGHRA and CDR2 YSYEKL. The length of the CDR3 is 14 residues. V lost 0 bases to trimming and J lost 6 bases, with 12 bases between them. The CDR3: CASSQETRFGEQYF. The CDR3 DNA reads TGCGCCAGCAGCCAAGAAACCCGATTCGGCGAGCAGTACTTC.

This clonotype was detected only a few times. The chain links TRBV2 to TRBJ2-1, with 8 bases fitting TRBD2. The V gene end was trimmed by 6 bases and the J gene end by 4 bases; junction bases not matched to a gene: 14. Per the germline V gene, CDR1 is SNHLY and CDR2 is FYNNEI. This CDR3 has 17 amino acids. The CDR3 here is CASSVIPGLVSYNEQFF. DNA of the CDR3: TGTGCCAGCAGCGTTATCCCGGGACTAGTATCGTACAATGAGCAGTTCTTC. The whole variable domain, remainder taken from reference TRBV2 and TRBJ2-1, is EPEVTQTPSHQVTQMGQEVILRCVPISNHLYFYWYRQILGQKVEFLVSFYNNEISEKSEIFDDQFSVERPDGSNFTLKIRSTKLEDSAMYFCASSVIPGLVSYNEQFFGPGTRLTVL.

In this sample, this clonotype turned up many times. The gene calls are TRBV29-1 and TRBJ2-1; TRBD2 matches at 10 bases. Germline-derived CDR1 and CDR2 are SQVTM and ANQGSEA. This CDR3 comprises 13 residues. The junction had 2 bases not matched to a gene; V was cut back by 5 bases and J by 4 bases. In DNA form, the CDR3 reads TGCAGCGTTACGGGACTAGCGTACAATGAGCAGTTCTTC. Translating it yields CSVTGLAYNEQFF.

This clonotype was detected ten times or more. CDR3 in amino acids: CASSHFRLAENIQYF. In DNA form, the CDR3 reads TGTGCCAGCAGCCATTTCCGCCTCGCGGAGAACATTCAGTACTTC. The rearrangement links TRBV4-2 to TRBJ2-4; D remains ambiguous. Germline CDR1 reads LGHNA; CDR2 reads YNFKEQ. The length of the CDR3 is 15 residues. V was clipped by 3 bases and J by 7 bases, with 16 bases between them.

In this sample, this clonotype turned up many times. The chain's CDR3 is CSAGGTSGLNEQFF. CDR3 bases: TGCAGTGCCGGCGGGACTAGCGGCCTCAATGAGCAGTTCTTC. The chain employs TRBV20-1 and TRBJ2-1; 11 bases are shared with TRBD2. V was pared by 6 bases and J by 6 bases, with 7 bases of the junction left unmatched. The germline V gene encodes CDR1 DFQATT and CDR2 SNEGSKA (reference sequence). There are 14 residues in the CDR3.

In its sample, this clonotype was seen many times. The gene calls are TRBV6-1 and TRBJ1-1; 7 bases are a match to TRBD1. Germline V gives CDR1 MNHNS, CDR2 SASEGT. V was clipped by 6 bases and J by 7 bases; unmatched bases: 8. The CDR3 length is 13 residues. The CDR3 here is CASRRGLSDEAFF. DNA for the CDR3: TGTGCCAGCAGGAGGGGGCTGAGTGATGAAGCTTTCTTT.

Many counts were recorded for this clonotype. J is TRBJ2-3 and V is TRBV10-3; 13 bases match TRBD2. Losses at the gene ends were 5 bases for V and 3 bases for J; bases not matched to a gene: 5. The CDR3 length is 16 residues. CDR1 and CDR2 (germline): ENHRY, SYGVKD. The CDR3 protein is CAISTLAGGPTDTQYF. In DNA form, the CDR3 reads TGTGCCATCAGTACACTAGCGGGAGGGCCAACAGATACGCAGTATTTT.

The table lists this clonotype with a few counts. The gene calls are TRBV2 and TRBJ1-4, with D unresolved. The ends were cut back, 11 bases at V and 3 bases at J, with 16 bases in the middle. Germline CDR1 and CDR2: SNHLY and FYNNEI. The CDR3 runs 14 residues. This CDR3 reads CAGVGLGANEKLFF. Written as DNA, the CDR3 is TGTGCCGGAGTCGGGCTCGGGGCTAATGAAAAACTGTTTTTT.

This clonotype came up many times. For the CDR3, the DNA is TGCAGTGCGGGAGCGAGCCTTCAAAGGGAGACCCAGTACTTC. Translated: CSAGASLQRETQYF. The chain carries TRBV20-1 and TRBJ2-5; possible D gene TRBD2, 5 bases. CDR1 is DFQATT and CDR2 is SNEGSKA in the germline V gene (reference sequence). Deletions cut 6 bases from V and 5 bases from J, with 19 bases between. There are 14 residues in the CDR3.

This clonotype was seen a handful of times. This chain links TRBV15 with TRBJ2-4; TRBD1 matches 11 bases. The germline CDR1 and CDR2 sequences are LNHNV and YYDKDF (reference sequence). The CDR3 spans 11 residues. V trimming: 8 bases; J trimming: 11 bases; junction bases outside the gene matches: 2. This CDR3 reads CATLDRGLQYF. CDR3 nucleotide sequence: TGTGCCACCTTGGACAGGGGGCTTCAGTACTTC. Full variable domain (missing parts from reference TRBV15 and TRBJ2-4): DAMVIQNPRYQVTQFGKPVTLSCSQTLNHNVMYWYQQKSSQAPKLLFHYYDKDFNNEADTPDNFQSRRPNTSFCFLDIRSPGLGDTAMYLCATLDRGLQYFGAGTRLSVL.

This clonotype was seen at least ten times. The rearrangement joins TRBV4-3 to TRBJ2-1, with 8 bases matching TRBD1. Germline CDR1 LGHNA, CDR2 YSLEER. The CDR3 totals 16 residues. The V gene end was trimmed by 0 bases and the J gene end by 6 bases; junction bases not matched to a gene: 7. CDR3 amino acids: CASSQDHGQGPNEQFF. CDR3 nucleotides: TGCGCCAGCAGCCAAGACCATGGACAGGGACCCAATGAGCAGTTCTTC.

This clonotype showed up many times. The chain has TRBV29-1 and TRBJ2-3, with TRBD2 as a possible D gene (6 bases). There are 14 residues in the CDR3. Germline assignment: CDR1 SQVTM and CDR2 ANQGSEA. Trimming removed 4 bases from V and 4 bases from J, with 15 bases in between. Here the CDR3 DNA reads TGCAGCGTTGCTGCGGGAAGTACGTCAGATACGCAGTATTTT. It is translated as CSVAAGSTSDTQYF.

This clonotype was observed a few times. The V and J genes are TRBV10-3 and TRBJ2-1; 10 bases agree with TRBD1. This CDR3 comprises 14 residues. The junction had 4 bases not matched to a gene; V was cut back by 6 bases and J by 5 bases. CDR1 and CDR2 (germline): ENHRY, SYGVKD. The CDR3 protein is CAIRSGTGDNEQFF. The CDR3 bases are TGTGCCATCAGGTCCGGGACAGGGGACAATGAGCAGTTCTTC.

In this sample, this clonotype turned up a few times. The rearrangement joins TRBV27 to TRBJ2-1, with 8 bases matching TRBD2. The germline V gene has CDR1 MNHEY and CDR2 SMNVEV (reference sequence). The CDR3 is 15 amino acids. V was pared by 9 bases and J by 4 bases, with 11 bases of the junction left unmatched. CDR3 DNA: TGTGCCAGTGGCCGGGAGGGGTCCCATTACAATGAGCAGTTCTTC. As protein: CASGREGSHYNEQFF.